Here is one T cell receptor beta chain with its context. The sample belongs to a study of T cell changes during pregnancy in multiple sclerosis. CDR3 size: 17 residues. V lost 5 bases to trimming and J lost 1 base, with 20 bases between them. Germline loops: CDR1 MNHEY, CDR2 SMNVEV (reference sequence). Method: immunoSEQ multiplex PCR; TCRdb's copy keeps in-frame clones and lacks some. The sample has some 40,000 clones; roughly 94% are singletons. The material sequenced was peripheral blood, taken in the third trimester of pregnancy. The sequence was collected from a female donor with multiple sclerosis, enrolled in a pregnancy study. V usage is TRBV27 and J usage is TRBJ1-1, with D hard to call. The CDR3 DNA reads as TGTGCCAGCAGTCCATCTCCGGGGTTACCTTCGAACACTGAAGCTTTCTTT. Amino acid sequence: CASSPSPGLPSNTEAFF.